These 11 T cell receptor beta chains came from one sample sequenced in a study of response to subunit inactivated influenza vaccine. TCRdb re-derived calls from the RT-PCR reads in MiXCR, one entry per CDR3 protein. In the table there are about 520,000 distinct CDR3 sequences, about 25% of which are singletons. The sequencing used CD4+ T cells sorted from PBMCs, collected about 5 days after vaccination. The receptors stem from a man in his forties or fifties who received an inactivated influenza vaccine.

This clonotype was observed a handful of times. The chain uses TRBV5-1 and TRBJ1-2; D gene uncertain. Germline values: CDR1 SGHRS, CDR2 YFSETQ. This CDR3 spans 14 amino acids. Trimming removed 4 bases from V and 3 bases from J, with 13 bases in between. CDR3 residues: CASSQNHRDYGYTF. The CDR3 nucleotides read TGCGCCAGCAGCCAAAACCACAGAGACTATGGCTACACCTTC.

This clonotype was observed a few times. An end of the junction differs from the germline gene, which may be a read error. The V and J genes are TRBV12-3 or TRBV12-4 and TRBJ2-1, with TRBD2 matching over 13 bases. The CDR3 is 15 amino acids. CDR3 sequence: CASRRLAGGYSEQFF. The CDR3 bases are TGTGCCAGCAGGCGACTAGCGGGGGGTTACAGTGAGCAGTTCTTC.

This clonotype has just a few counts. Here the CDR3 reads CASSVRGGRTEAFF. In DNA, the CDR3 is TGTGCCAGCAGCGTCAGGGGAGGGAGGACTGAAGCTTTCTTT. V is TRBV7-8 and J is TRBJ1-1, with a weak D call TRBD1 (6 bases). This CDR3 is 14 amino acids long. Trimming cost V 5 bases and J 5 bases, with 15 bases left between them. Germline values: CDR1 SGHVS, CDR2 FQNEAQ.

V and J are TRBV7-2 and TRBJ2-7, with no clear D. This CDR3 has 14 amino acids. Trimming took 3 bases from V and 6 from J, leaving 15 bases between them. The germline V gene encodes CDR1 SGHTA and CDR2 FQGNSA. In DNA, the CDR3 is TGTGCCAGCAGCTTGACTCCGTCTGGCGGCGAGCAGTACTTC. Amino acids: CASSLTPSGGEQYF.

The CDR3 region is CSAGTGSSYEQYF. The CDR3 DNA reads as TGCAGCGCGGGGACAGGGTCATCCTACGAGCAGTACTTC. V and J are TRBV29-1 and TRBJ2-7; 9 bases line up with TRBD1. Germline V gene data show CDR1 as SQVTM and CDR2 as ANQGSEA. This CDR3 is built from 13 residues. V lost 7 bases, J lost 1 base, and 5 bases stayed unmatched.

In this sample, this clonotype turned up a few times. This chain joins TRBV20-1 and TRBJ1-5, with unresolved D. The length of the CDR3 is 13 residues. CDR1 is DFQATT and CDR2 is SNEGSKA in the germline V gene (reference sequence). The V end was cut by 0 bases, the J end by 3 bases, with 6 bases between. The CDR3 DNA reads TGCAGTGCTAGAGAACCCCCCAATCAGCCCCAGCATTTT. As protein: CSAREPPNQPQHF.

This clonotype was detected ten times or more. This chain connects TRBV28 to TRBJ2-2; 9 bases match TRBD1. The CDR3 covers 16 residues. The V and J ends lost 4 bases and 3 bases, in that order; junction bases with no gene match: 6. Germline V gene lookup returns CDR1 MDHEN and CDR2 SYDVKM. In DNA form, the CDR3 reads TGTGCCAGCAGTTCTTTGTGGACAGGGGACACCGGGGAGCTGTTTTTT. This translates into CASSSLWTGDTGELFF.

The chain combines TRBV4-3 with TRBJ1-1; D is uncertain. V lost 0 bases, J lost 0 bases, and 8 bases lay in between. The CDR3 has 15 amino acids. Germline-derived CDR1 and CDR2 are LGHNA and YSLEER. Here the CDR3 DNA reads TGCGCCAGCAGCCAAGAGCTGCAGATGAACACTGAAGCTTTCTTT. The encoded protein is CASSQELQMNTEAFF.

This chain joins TRBV7-2 and TRBJ2-7, with D possibly TRBD1 on 5 matching bases. In germline, CDR1 is SGHTA, CDR2 FQGNSA. V gave up 4 bases and J gave up 0 bases, with 19 bases separating them. The CDR3 contains 17 residues. The CDR3 region is CASSSQIRLDTSYEQYF. The DNA for the CDR3 is TGTGCCAGCAGCTCCCAAATCCGACTGGACACCTCCTACGAGCAGTACTTC.

DNA of the CDR3: TGTGCCAGCAGCTTGTGGCAGGGGACGAACACTGAAGCTTTCTTT. Translated: CASSLWQGTNTEAFF. V usage is TRBV5-4 and J usage is TRBJ1-1, with TRBD1 as a possible D gene (6 bases). This CDR3 contains 15 residues. Germline V gene lookup returns CDR1 SGHNT and CDR2 YYREEE (reference sequence). V was cut by 1 base and J by 1 base, with 11 bases left in between. Supplemented by reference TRBV5-4 and TRBJ1-1, the full variable domain reads ETGVTQSPTHLIKTRGQQVTLRCSSQSGHNTVSWYQQALGQGPQFIFQYYREEENGRGNFPPRFSGLQFPNYSSELNVNALELDDSALYLCASSLWQGTNTEAFFGQGTRLTVV.

This clonotype appeared a few times. The junction and the germline gene differ at one end; a read error may be behind it. CDR3 nucleotides: TGTGCCAGCAGTCTAGCGGGACCTACGTACGAGCAGTACTTC. Translating it yields CASSLAGPTYEQYF. This sequence joins TRBV12-3 or TRBV12-4 and TRBJ2-7; 9 bases align to TRBD2. The CDR3 runs to 14 residues.